The clone carrying this T cell receptor beta chain turned up a few times. The target antigen is unknown. CDR1 and CDR2 (germline): ENHRY, SYGVKD. The CDR3 consists of 15 residues. V shed 10 bases and J 9 bases; nucleotides not matched to a gene: 14. This entry is derived from a study of lymphopenia after photon versus proton radiotherapy. Study-wide points: Post-nadir TCR diversity decline inversely tracked overall survival among those who died. Survival link was tested only in deceased patients; proton benefit remains a possibility. After lymphocyte nadir, photon-treated repertoires showed oligoclonal expansion, especially CD8+ Temra. Relative stability marked proton patients; photon patients lost diversity and naive cells.

TCRdb's copy holds only in-frame clones and misses some; the assay was immunoSEQ multiplex PCR. The sample contains 45,000 to 65,000 clones, around 83% of which appear only once. This specimen was peripheral blood, taken from a patient treated with photon-based radiotherapy. This TCR came from a man over 45 with gastric cancer. The V gene is TRBV10-3, the J gene TRBJ2-1, with 11 positions matching TRBD2. As DNA, the CDR3 is TGTGCCACCGGGGGGTTTAGCGGGAGGGCGGGTGAGCAGTTCTTC. This gives the protein CATGGFSGRAGEQFF.